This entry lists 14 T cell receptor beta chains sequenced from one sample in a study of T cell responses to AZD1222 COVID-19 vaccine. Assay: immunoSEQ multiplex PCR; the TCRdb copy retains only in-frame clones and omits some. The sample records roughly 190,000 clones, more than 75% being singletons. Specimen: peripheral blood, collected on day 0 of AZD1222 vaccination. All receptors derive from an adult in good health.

CDR3 coding DNA: TGTGCCAGTAGTATAGATCCGGACTCACTCGTAGGAAATGAAAAACTGTTTTTT. Translated: CASSIDPDSLVGNEKLFF. The chain combines TRBV19 with TRBJ1-4, with D hard to call. The germline V and J ends were trimmed by 0 bases and 5 bases, with 19 bases remaining between them. The CDR3 sequence is 18 residues long. Per germline, CDR1 LNHDA and CDR2 SQIVND (reference sequence).

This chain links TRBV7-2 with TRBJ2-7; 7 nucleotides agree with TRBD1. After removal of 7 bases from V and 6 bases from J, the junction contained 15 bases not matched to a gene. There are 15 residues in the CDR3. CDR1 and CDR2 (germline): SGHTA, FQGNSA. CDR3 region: CASTIRKGALSEQYF. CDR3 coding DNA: TGTGCCAGCACCATCCGAAAGGGGGCTCTCTCCGAGCAGTACTTC.

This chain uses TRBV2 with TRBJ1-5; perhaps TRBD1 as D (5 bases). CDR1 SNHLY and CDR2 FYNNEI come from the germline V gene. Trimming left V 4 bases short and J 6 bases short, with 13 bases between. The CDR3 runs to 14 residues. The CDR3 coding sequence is TGTGCCAGCAGTGTACGGGGGGAAGGTCAGCCCCAGCATTTT. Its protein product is CASSVRGEGQPQHF.

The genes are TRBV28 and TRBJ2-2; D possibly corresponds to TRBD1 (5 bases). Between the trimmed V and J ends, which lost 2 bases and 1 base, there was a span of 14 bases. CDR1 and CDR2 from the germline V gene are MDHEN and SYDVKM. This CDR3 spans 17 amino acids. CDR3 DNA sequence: TGTGCCAGCAGTTTAGCGATTCTACAGGAGAACACCGGGGAGCTGTTTTTT. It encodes CASSLAILQENTGELFF.

In DNA form, the CDR3 reads TGTGCCAGCAGTGAAGCTAAGCCAGGGGGCACCGACGAGCAGTACTTC. It codes for CASSEAKPGGTDEQYF. This rearrangement joins TRBV2 to TRBJ2-7; 8 nucleotides align to TRBD1. V lost 0 bases, J lost 5 bases, and 9 bases stayed unmatched. This CDR3 has 16 amino acids. CDR1 and CDR2 from the germline V gene are SNHLY and FYNNEI.

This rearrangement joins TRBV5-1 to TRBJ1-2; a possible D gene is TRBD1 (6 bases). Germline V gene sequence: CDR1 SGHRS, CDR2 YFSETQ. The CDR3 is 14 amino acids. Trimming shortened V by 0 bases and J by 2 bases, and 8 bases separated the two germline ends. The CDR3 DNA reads TGCGCCAGCAGCTTGGCCGGGACAAACTATGGCTACACCTTC. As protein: CASSLAGTNYGYTF.

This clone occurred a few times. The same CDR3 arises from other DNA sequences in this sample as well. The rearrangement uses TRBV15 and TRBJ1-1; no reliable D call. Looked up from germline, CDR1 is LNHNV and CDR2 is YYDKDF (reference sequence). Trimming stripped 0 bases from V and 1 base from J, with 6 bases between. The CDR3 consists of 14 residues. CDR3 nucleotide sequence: TGTGCCACCAGCAGAGATTTTGGGAACACTGAAGCTTTCTTT. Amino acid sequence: CATSRDFGNTEAFF.

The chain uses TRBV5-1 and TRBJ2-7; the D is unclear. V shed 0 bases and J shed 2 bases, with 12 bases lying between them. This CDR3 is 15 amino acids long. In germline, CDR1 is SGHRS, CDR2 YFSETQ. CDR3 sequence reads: CASSLGSGVTYEQYF. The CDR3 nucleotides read TGCGCCAGCAGCTTGGGCAGTGGGGTTACCTACGAGCAGTACTTC.

CDR3 region: CASSLTSGLAGDEQYF. The CDR3 region has the DNA TGTGCCAGCAGCTTAACCTCAGGACTAGCGGGAGACGAGCAGTACTTC. This chain joins TRBV7-3 and TRBJ2-7, with 13 positions matching TRBD2. V lost 0 bases and J lost 5; bases outside the gene matches: 4. Germline CDR1 reads SGHTA; CDR2 reads FQGTGA. The CDR3 runs 16 residues.

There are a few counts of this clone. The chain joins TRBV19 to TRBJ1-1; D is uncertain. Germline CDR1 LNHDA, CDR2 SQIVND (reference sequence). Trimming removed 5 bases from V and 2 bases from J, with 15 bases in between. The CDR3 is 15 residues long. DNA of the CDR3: TGTGCCAGTAGTGTATCGGGATCTTTAAACACTGAAGCTTTCTTT. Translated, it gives CASSVSGSLNTEAFF. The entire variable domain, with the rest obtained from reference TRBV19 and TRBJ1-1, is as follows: DGGITQSPKYLFRKEGQNVTLSCEQNLNHDAMYWYRQDPGQGLRLIYYSQIVNDFQKGDIAEGYSVSREKKESFPLTVTSAQKNPTAFYLCASSVSGSLNTEAFFGQGTRLTVV.

The CDR3 reads CASSVDGNSNQPQHF. The CDR3 bases are TGTGCCAGCAGCGTAGACGGGAATAGCAATCAGCCCCAGCATTTT. The rearrangement uses TRBV9 and TRBJ1-5; D not certain. This CDR3 region has 15 residues. The germline V and J ends were trimmed by 0 bases and 0 bases, with 7 bases remaining between them. Germline assignment: CDR1 SGDLS and CDR2 YYNGEE.

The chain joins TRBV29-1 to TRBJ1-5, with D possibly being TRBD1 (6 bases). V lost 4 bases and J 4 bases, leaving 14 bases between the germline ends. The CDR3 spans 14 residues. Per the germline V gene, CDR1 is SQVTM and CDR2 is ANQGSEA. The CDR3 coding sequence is TGCAGCGTTGCTGGGGGGGCAGATAATCAGCCCCAGCATTTT. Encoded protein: CSVAGGADNQPQHF.

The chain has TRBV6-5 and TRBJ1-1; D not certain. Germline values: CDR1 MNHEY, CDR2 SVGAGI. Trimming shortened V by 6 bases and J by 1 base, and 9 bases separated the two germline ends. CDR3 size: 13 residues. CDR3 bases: TGTGCCAGCAGCCTTAGGGCGAACACTGAAGCTTTCTTT. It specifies CASSLRANTEAFF.

CDR3 coding DNA: TGTGCCAGCAGCTTAGGGGGACTAGCGGTTACCTCCTACGAGCAGTACTTC. Its protein is CASSLGGLAVTSYEQYF. This chain links TRBV7-9 with TRBJ2-7, with 11 bases that match TRBD2. This CDR3 contains 17 residues. Per the germline V gene, CDR1 is SEHNR and CDR2 is FQNEAQ (reference sequence). J gave up 0 bases and V 1 base, and 5 bases lay outside the gene matches.